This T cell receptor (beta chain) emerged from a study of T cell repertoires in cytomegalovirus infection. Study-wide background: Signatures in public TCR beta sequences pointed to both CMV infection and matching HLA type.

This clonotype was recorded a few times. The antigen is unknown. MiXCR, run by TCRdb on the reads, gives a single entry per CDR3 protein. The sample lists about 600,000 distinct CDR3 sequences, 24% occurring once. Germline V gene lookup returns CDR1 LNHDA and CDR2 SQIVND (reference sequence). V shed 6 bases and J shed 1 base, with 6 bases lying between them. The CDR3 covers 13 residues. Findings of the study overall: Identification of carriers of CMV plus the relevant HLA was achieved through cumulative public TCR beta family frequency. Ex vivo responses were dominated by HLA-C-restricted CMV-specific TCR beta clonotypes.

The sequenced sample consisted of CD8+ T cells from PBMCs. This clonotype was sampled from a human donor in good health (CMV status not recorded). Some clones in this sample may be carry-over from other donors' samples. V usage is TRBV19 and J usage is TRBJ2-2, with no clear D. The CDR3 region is CASRMENTGELFF. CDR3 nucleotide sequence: TGTGCCAGTAGGATGGAGAACACCGGGGAGCTGTTTTTT.